This T cell receptor beta chain derives from a study of tumor-infiltrating lymphocytes in primary liver carcinoma. A constant-region primer served to make TCR beta cDNA from about 500 ng total RNA. ARM-PCR, slightly modified, supplied the TCR beta libraries through three nested multiplex PCR rounds. Investigators reported that the first two PCR rounds, at around 9 cycles each, used TRBV1-TRBV30 forward primers with a C-beta reverse primer. TCRdb re-called the multiplex PCR reads with MiXCR, one entry per CDR3 protein. The sample records about 180,000 distinct CDR3 sequences, less than 65% being singletons. There are 15 residues in the CDR3. Germline V gene sequence: CDR1 SGHAT, CDR2 FQDESV (reference sequence). Germline DNA was extracted too, while blood RNA derived from unsorted whole blood. With regard to this clonotype: The junction shows a germline mismatch at one end, possibly a read error.

This chain connects TRBV11-1 to TRBJ2-3; TRBD2 agrees at 8 bases. The sequencing sample was made of peripheral blood. The sequence was collected from a man between 35 and 55 years old with primary liver carcinoma and hepatitis B virus infection. In nucleotides, the CDR3 is TGTGCCAGAAGCTTAGACGGGAGGGCTCACGATACGCAGTATTTT. This encodes CARSLDGRAHDTQYF. The complete variable domain, with remaining parts taken from reference TRBV11-1 and TRBJ2-3, reads EAEVAQSPRYKITEKSQAVAFWCDPISGHATLYWYRQILGQGPELLVQFQDESVVDDSQLPKDRFSAERLKGVDSTLKIQPAELGDSAMYLCARSLDGRAHDTQYFGPGTRLTVL.